One sample yielded the 32 T cell receptor beta chains listed below, sequenced in a study of long-term antiretroviral therapy in people with HIV. Runs used v3.0 of the immunoSEQ assay and were done at survey level. Here immunoSEQ multiplex PCR was the method, and the copy in TCRdb shows in-frame clones only, minus some. The sample carries about 27,000 clones, roughly 80% recorded once. The sequenced sample was unsorted PBMCs, obtained 0.8 years before starting antiretroviral therapy. The origin of the receptors is a man aged 18-30 years with HIV.

V usage is TRBV27 and J usage is TRBJ2-7, with 7 bases identical to TRBD2. V shed 3 bases and J 5 bases; nucleotides not matched to a gene: 7. In germline, CDR1 is MNHEY, CDR2 SMNVEV (reference sequence). The CDR3 length is 14 residues. CDR3 bases: TGTGCCAGCAGTTTCGGGGGACTAATGAACGAGCAGTACTTC. It translates to CASSFGGLMNEQYF.

The genes are TRBV9 and TRBJ2-7; D is tentatively TRBD1 or TRBD2 (5 bases each). Per germline, CDR1 SGDLS and CDR2 YYNGEE. The CDR3 runs to 15 residues. V was clipped by 4 bases and J by 0 bases, with 14 bases between them. The CDR3 DNA reads as TGTGCCAGCAGCCAGACGGCAGGGAGCTCCTACGAGCAGTACTTC. This codes for CASSQTAGSSYEQYF.

This chain joins TRBV7-2 and TRBJ1-2; D ambiguous. The V gene lost 4 bases and the J gene lost 0 bases, with 6 bases spanning the gap. The V gene's germline CDR1 is SGHTA and CDR2 FQGNSA. This CDR3 contains 13 residues. CDR3 sequence reads: CASSSYSNYGYTF. The CDR3 DNA reads TGTGCCAGCAGCTCCTACTCTAACTATGGCTACACCTTC.

The V call is TRBV5-6, the J call TRBJ2-7, with 11 bases lining up with TRBD1. This CDR3 is 14 amino acids long. V trimming: 2 bases; J trimming: 3 bases; junction bases outside the gene matches: 1. Germline V gives CDR1 SGHDT, CDR2 YYEEEE. CDR3 region: CASSFGTGGYEQYF. The CDR3 DNA sequence: TGTGCCAGCAGCTTCGGGACAGGGGGCTACGAGCAGTACTTC.

To note about this clone: The junction and the germline gene differ at one end; a read error may be behind it. This sequence joins TRBV5-1 and TRBJ2-7; 8 nucleotides line up with TRBD1. Germline CDR1 reads SGHRS; CDR2 reads YFSETQ. This CDR3 has 13 residues. This chain's CDR3 is CASSLGGQGRLDF. The CDR3 nucleotides are TGCGCCAGCAGCTTGGGTGGACAGGGAAGGTTAGACTTC.

The rearrangement links TRBV9 to TRBJ1-2; D is possibly TRBD1 (5 bases). CDR3 length: 17 residues. V lost 3 bases, J lost 9 bases, and 27 bases lay in between. Germline CDR1 is SGDLS and CDR2 is YYNGEE. CDR3 region: CASSAFPAGRRGVSYTF. Here the CDR3 DNA reads TGTGCCAGCAGCGCCTTCCCCGCAGGGAGGAGAGGAGTTAGCTACACCTTC.

The rearrangement joins TRBV2 to TRBJ2-2; 10 nucleotides line up with TRBD1. Germline V CDR1 and CDR2: SNHLY, FYNNEI. Germline trimming cut 8 bases from V and 1 base from J; bases unmatched to any gene: 4. This CDR3 spans 15 amino acids. CDR3 loop: CASGRDRGNTGELFF. The CDR3 nucleotides read TGTGCCAGCGGCCGGGACAGGGGGAACACCGGGGAGCTGTTTTTT.

The chain uses TRBV7-9 and TRBJ1-4; D gene ambiguous. Germline V gene lookup returns CDR1 SEHNR and CDR2 FQNEAQ (reference sequence). This CDR3 spans 16 amino acids. The V and J ends lost 5 bases and 0 bases respectively, with 13 bases between them. CDR3 loop: CASSPRTGATNEKLFF. The DNA for the CDR3 is TGTGCCAGCAGCCCCCGGACTGGCGCAACTAATGAAAAACTGTTTTTT.

This chain connects TRBV5-1 to TRBJ2-5; 11 bases match TRBD2. The V gene's germline CDR1 is SGHRS and CDR2 YFSETQ. The CDR3 runs 17 residues. V shed 4 bases, J shed 1 base, and the junction held 9 bases outside the gene matches. The CDR3 nucleotides are TGCGCCAGCAGCCCACCAACTAGCGGGGGACCCCAAGAGACCCAGTACTTC. This gives the protein CASSPPTSGGPQETQYF.

The rearrangement joins TRBV11-2 to TRBJ2-3; D might be TRBD2 (5 bases). Looked up from germline, CDR1 is SGHAT and CDR2 is FQNNGV. Trimming removed 1 base from V and 0 bases from J, with 8 bases in between. The CDR3 runs to 15 residues. The CDR3 DNA follows: TGTGCCAGCAGCTTAGCGGGGTATAGCACAGATACGCAGTATTTT. Amino acids: CASSLAGYSTDTQYF.

The genes are TRBV15 and TRBJ2-1; 8 nucleotides agree with TRBD2. This CDR3 comprises 19 residues. Germline lookup yields CDR1 LNHNV and CDR2 YYDKDF (reference sequence). Losses at the gene ends were 2 bases for V and 4 bases for J; bases not matched to a gene: 16. The CDR3 here is CATSRSSPDSGEGYNEQFF. Written as DNA, the CDR3 is TGTGCCACCAGCAGATCATCCCCCGATAGCGGGGAGGGATACAATGAGCAGTTCTTC.

V usage is TRBV30 and J usage is TRBJ1-3, with D tentatively TRBD1 (6 bases). The CDR3 has 13 amino acids. Germline V gives CDR1 GTSNPN, CDR2 SVGIG (reference sequence). The germline V and J ends were trimmed by 0 bases and 8 bases, with 11 bases remaining between them. CDR3 region: CAWSVGGADTIYF. In DNA form, the CDR3 reads TGTGCCTGGAGTGTCGGGGGCGCGGACACCATATATTTT. Based on the CDR3 plus reference TRBV30 and TRBJ1-3, the full variable domain is SQTIHQWPATLVQPVGSPLSLECTVEGTSNPNLYWYRQAAGRGLQLLFYSVGIGQISSEVPQNLSASRPQDRQFILSSKKLLLSDSGFYLCAWSVGGADTIYFGEGSWLTVV.

The J gene is TRBJ1-3, the V gene TRBV9; D gene unclear. The V end was cut by 3 bases, the J end by 0 bases, with 10 bases between. This CDR3 is 15 amino acids long. CDR1 SGDLS and CDR2 YYNGEE come from the germline V gene. CDR3 amino acids: CASSEGSHSGNTIYF. In DNA, the CDR3 is TGTGCCAGCAGCGAAGGGAGCCACTCTGGAAACACCATATATTTT. The full variable domain, its missing parts supplied by reference TRBV9 and TRBJ1-3, is DSGVTQTPKHLITATGQRVTLRCSPRSGDLSVYWYQQSLDQGLQFLIQYYNGEERAKGNILERFSAQQFPDLHSELNLSSLELGDSALYFCASSEGSHSGNTIYFGEGSWLTVV.

The CDR3 sequence is CASSPQGGNTEAFF. The CDR3 DNA follows: TGTGCCAGCAGCCCACAGGGGGGTAACACTGAAGCTTTCTTT. V and J are TRBV7-9 and TRBJ1-1; 8 bases are shared with TRBD1. CDR3 size: 14 residues. Trimming took 5 bases from V and 2 from J; bases not matched to a gene: 4. CDR1 is SEHNR, CDR2 FQNEAQ, per germline (reference sequence).

This chain joins TRBV28 and TRBJ1-5; D possibly corresponds to TRBD1 (5 bases). CDR1 and CDR2 (germline): MDHEN, SYDVKM. The V gene lost 2 bases and the J gene lost 9 bases, with 17 bases spanning the gap. This CDR3 is 15 amino acids long. The CDR3 is CASSLPAQGKRPQHF. CDR3 DNA: TGTGCCAGCAGTTTACCCGCGCAGGGTAAGAGGCCCCAGCATTTT.

Written as DNA, the CDR3 is TGTGCCAGCAGCCGGGACAGCAACTATGGCTACACCTTC. This codes for CASSRDSNYGYTF. The chain recombines TRBV7-2 with TRBJ1-2; the match to TRBD1 covers 7 bases. After removal of 5 bases from V and 2 bases from J, the junction contained 2 bases not matched to a gene. The CDR3 extends over 13 amino acids. Germline V gene lookup returns CDR1 SGHTA and CDR2 FQGNSA. The full variable domain, its missing parts supplied by reference TRBV7-2 and TRBJ1-2, is GAGVSQSPSNKVTEKGKDVELRCDPISGHTALYWYRQSLGQGLEFLIYFQGNSAPDKSGLPSDRFSAERTGGSVSTLTIQRTQQEDSAVYLCASSRDSNYGYTFGSGTRLTVV.

The chain employs TRBV4-2 and TRBJ2-7; the match to TRBD1 covers 8 bases. V lost 4 bases, J lost 0 bases, and 5 bases stayed unmatched. Germline loops: CDR1 LGHNA, CDR2 YNFKEQ. This CDR3 contains 15 residues. This CDR3 reads CASSPQQGDSYEQYF. CDR3 DNA: TGTGCCAGCAGCCCACAACAGGGGGACTCCTACGAGCAGTACTTC.

The chain has TRBV30 and TRBJ2-1; D perhaps matches TRBD2 (6 bases). The germline V gene has CDR1 GTSNPN and CDR2 SVGIG (reference sequence). Trimming stripped 3 bases from V and 4 bases from J, with 16 bases between. The CDR3 has 15 amino acids. CDR3 protein: CAWRVLGGAYNEQFF. The CDR3 DNA is TGTGCCTGGAGAGTCTTGGGGGGAGCATACAATGAGCAGTTCTTC.

This chain links TRBV27 with TRBJ2-2; 12 bases are a match to TRBD2. V was pared by 5 bases and J by 3 bases, with 1 base of the junction left unmatched. Per the germline V gene, CDR1 is MNHEY and CDR2 is SMNVEV (reference sequence). This CDR3 contains 15 residues. CDR3 sequence (DNA): TGTGCCAGCAGTCGACTAGCGGGGGACACCGGGGAGCTGTTTTTT. It yields the protein CASSRLAGDTGELFF.

This chain connects TRBV7-2 to TRBJ2-3; 9 bases are a match to TRBD1. With V trimmed by 5 bases and J by 2 bases, 11 bases remained unmatched. CDR3 length: 17 residues. Germline CDR1 SGHTA, CDR2 FQGNSA. CDR3 sequence reads: CASSQFSGTGLTDTQYF. DNA for the CDR3: TGTGCCAGCAGCCAATTCTCCGGGACAGGGCTCACAGATACGCAGTATTTT.

This clone was seen a few times. The chain joins TRBV27 to TRBJ2-2, with a possible D match to TRBD1 (5 bases). V dropped 5 bases and J dropped 0 bases, with 7 bases sitting between them. The CDR3 is 14 residues long. Germline values: CDR1 MNHEY, CDR2 SMNVEV (reference sequence). CDR3 amino acids: CASSGASNTGELFF. The CDR3 DNA reads as TGTGCCAGCAGTGGGGCCTCGAACACCGGGGAGCTGTTTTTT.

J is TRBJ2-2 and V is TRBV19; 7 bases align to TRBD2. CDR3 length: 13 residues. Trimming at V came to 3 bases and at J to 6 bases, leaving 1 base not matched to a gene. Looked up from germline, CDR1 is LNHDA and CDR2 is SQIVND (reference sequence). CDR3 residues: CASSIGGSGELFF. The CDR3 nucleotides are TGTGCCAGTAGTATCGGGGGGTCCGGGGAGCTGTTTTTT.

The V call is TRBV11-1, the J call TRBJ2-3; no clear D gene. Germline CDR1 is SGHAT and CDR2 is FQDESV (reference sequence). V lost 4 bases, J lost 2 bases, and 10 bases lay in between. The length of the CDR3 is 14 residues. CDR3 residues: CASSSILFTDTQYF. DNA of the CDR3: TGTGCCAGCAGCTCGATTCTTTTCACAGATACGCAGTATTTT.

This chain connects TRBV5-1 to TRBJ1-1; D is ambiguous. The germline V and J ends were trimmed by 7 bases and 5 bases, with 15 bases remaining between them. CDR1 SGHRS and CDR2 YFSETQ come from the germline V gene. This CDR3 has 13 residues. CDR3 residues: CASGYSATTEAFF. CDR3 bases: TGCGCCAGCGGCTACTCCGCGACTACTGAAGCTTTCTTT.

J is TRBJ2-1 and V is TRBV6-6; D not resolved. This CDR3 is 11 amino acids long. The germline gives CDR1 MNHNY, CDR2 SVGAGI (reference sequence). Between the trimmed V and J ends, which lost 0 bases and 8 bases, there was a span of 2 bases. CDR3 residues: CASSYSDEQFF. In nucleotides, the CDR3 is TGTGCCAGCAGTTACTCCGATGAGCAGTTCTTC.

J is TRBJ1-1 and V is TRBV5-6; D remains unclear. The CDR3 sequence is 14 residues long. CDR1 SGHDT and CDR2 YYEEEE come from the germline V gene. With 0 bases removed from V and 0 bases from J, the gap between germline ends came to 6 bases. The CDR3 loop reads CASSLGPLNTEAFF. Written as DNA, the CDR3 is TGTGCCAGCAGCTTGGGGCCGCTGAACACTGAAGCTTTCTTT.

This clone was found a few times. This chain uses TRBV27 with TRBJ2-7; 11 positions match TRBD2. The CDR3 is 13 amino acids. From germline, CDR1 is MNHEY and CDR2 SMNVEV (reference sequence). J lost 4 bases, V lost 7 bases, and 3 bases had no gene match. CDR3 amino acids: CASTRLAGYEQYF. In DNA, the CDR3 is TGTGCCAGCACCCGACTAGCGGGGTACGAGCAGTACTTC.

The chain links TRBV2 to TRBJ2-7, with TRBD2 matching 10 bases. V was clipped by 7 bases and J by 2 bases; unmatched bases: 5. Germline CDR1 SNHLY, CDR2 FYNNEI. CDR3 size: 14 residues. Here the CDR3 DNA reads TGTGCCAGCACTGGGACTAGCGCGGCCTACGAGCAGTACTTC. It encodes CASTGTSAAYEQYF. The full variable domain, rest sourced from reference TRBV2 and TRBJ2-7, is EPEVTQTPSHQVTQMGQEVILRCVPISNHLYFYWYRQILGQKVEFLVSFYNNEISEKSEIFDDQFSVERPDGSNFTLKIRSTKLEDSAMYFCASTGTSAAYEQYFGPGTRLTVT.

The chain carries TRBV2 and TRBJ2-1; no reliable D call. This CDR3 has 13 amino acids. V dropped 0 bases and J dropped 10 bases, with 10 bases sitting between them. Germline CDR1 SNHLY, CDR2 FYNNEI. CDR3 in DNA: TGTGCCAGCAGTGAAGCCTTCAAAAGGGAGCAGTTCTTC. Translated, it gives CASSEAFKREQFF.

V usage is TRBV15 and J usage is TRBJ1-3; tentative D call: TRBD1 (5 bases). In germline, CDR1 is LNHNV, CDR2 YYDKDF (reference sequence). Trimming took off 2 bases at V and 0 bases at J, with 17 bases between the two ends. The CDR3 totals 18 residues. The CDR3 DNA reads TGTGCCACCAGCAGATGGCAGGGTCCGGGGCTCTCTGGAAACACCATATATTTT. Its protein product is CATSRWQGPGLSGNTIYF.

This chain uses TRBV6-1 with TRBJ2-2, with a tentative D call TRBD2 (5 bases). Deletions cut 8 bases from V and 6 bases from J, with 10 bases between. This CDR3 is 12 amino acids long. Germline CDR1 is MNHNS and CDR2 is SASEGT. In nucleotides, the CDR3 is TGTGCCAGCCAGCGGCCGGCCGGGGAGCTGTTTTTT. Translating gives CASQRPAGELFF.

The CDR3 sequence: CASASGGFYNEQFF. The CDR3 DNA follows: TGTGCCAGTGCCTCAGGAGGATTCTACAATGAGCAGTTCTTC. This chain uses TRBV19 with TRBJ2-1; TRBD2 might be the D (5 bases). CDR1 is LNHDA and CDR2 is SQIVND in the germline V gene (reference sequence). The CDR3 loop spans 14 amino acids. V was shortened by 8 bases and J by 3 bases, with 14 bases between the two germline ends.